This TCR beta chain originates from a study of blood T cell repertoires in COVID-19. Study summary: PBMCs, B-cell-depleted T cells, or T cells were the source of the cDNA or gDNA that made up the material.

Trimming took 0 bases from V and 1 from J, leaving 10 bases between them. CDR1 is SGHRS, CDR2 YFSETQ, per germline. The CDR3 has 15 amino acids. This table comes from immunoSEQ multiplex PCR, and its TCRdb copy is limited to in-frame clones, with some not included. This table has just over 150,000 clones, 88% appearing once. This rearrangement joins TRBV5-1 to TRBJ1-1; a possible D gene is TRBD1 (6 bases). This sequence originates from a woman aged 50 to 60 who had recovered from COVID-19. Sequenced input: PBMCs or T cells enriched from blood (not recorded which). In DNA, the CDR3 is TGCGCCAGCAGCTTGGCTCCGACAGGGAACACTGAAGCTTTCTTT. Protein: CASSLAPTGNTEAFF.